This T cell receptor beta chain was recorded in a study of blood T cell repertoires in COVID-19. Original processing methods: It was from reference gene primer amplification that nucleated cell counts were estimated. TCRdb's table, derived via immunoSEQ multiplex PCR, lists solely in-frame clones and lacks some. D and trimming were read from the DNA, whereas the V and J calls and clone size are those reported in that table. The sample contains about 300,000 clones, 87% of which appear only once. With V trimmed by 4 bases and J by 4 bases, 7 bases remained unmatched. This CDR3 contains 15 residues. CDR1 and CDR2 (germline): LGHNA, YNFKEQ.

The sample consisted of peripheral blood. This clonotype originated in a woman aged 40-49 years who had recovered from COVID-19. The rearrangement links TRBV4-2 to TRBJ2-7, with TRBD2 matching over 10 bases. As DNA, the CDR3 is TGTGCCAGCAGCCCAGGGGCTAGCGGGGGTTACGAGCAGTACTTC. Translated: CASSPGASGGYEQYF.